This T cell receptor beta chain was profiled in a study of response to subunit inactivated influenza vaccine. Turning to this clonotype: Antigen specificity is unknown.

General study points: That few new T cells are recruited by each seasonal influenza vaccination was the authors' suggestion.

This CDR3 has 15 residues. Trimming removed 1 base from V and 7 bases from J, with 12 bases in between. Germline V gives CDR1 SGHRS, CDR2 YFSETQ. TCRdb itself ran the RT-PCR reads through MiXCR, one entry per CDR3 protein. The repertoire holds roughly 500,000 distinct CDR3 sequences, with 25% as singletons. The source of this sequence is a man aged 45-65 years who received an inactivated influenza vaccine. The V call is TRBV5-1, the J call TRBJ1-6; D gene ambiguous. The material was CD4+ T cells sorted from PBMCs, obtained about 5 days after vaccination. CDR3 residues: CASSLFVSSNSPLHF. CDR3 DNA: TGCGCCAGCAGCTTGTTCGTCAGCTCAAATTCACCCCTCCACTTT.